Below are 20 T cell receptor beta chains sequenced from a single sample in a study of cytomegalovirus exposure and HLA in healthy donors. PCR primers comprised 60 Vbeta and 13 Jbeta primers. Clones were sequenced by immunoSEQ multiplex PCR, and TCRdb holds only the in-frame ones, with some missing. The data hold about 130,000 clones, with approximately 82% observed a single time. What was sequenced was PBMCs. The source of these receptors is a female donor in good health and CMV-seronegative.

The chain links TRBV15 to TRBJ2-7; 15 nucleotides agree with TRBD2. Germline assignment: CDR1 LNHNV and CDR2 YYDKDF (reference sequence). J gave up 3 bases and V 0 bases, and 3 bases lay outside the gene matches. The CDR3 loop spans 17 amino acids. The chain's CDR3 is CATSREGLAGGNYEQYF. The CDR3 DNA sequence: TGTGCCACCAGCAGAGAGGGACTAGCGGGAGGAAACTACGAGCAGTACTTC.

Here the CDR3 reads CASSGSTGNFGYTF. The CDR3, as DNA: TGTGCCAGCAGCGGGAGCACAGGGAATTTTGGCTACACCTTC. The chain has TRBV5-6 and TRBJ1-2, with D possibly being TRBD1 (6 bases). The CDR3 runs 14 residues. The V end lost 4 bases, the J end lost 7 bases, and 17 bases lay between the germline ends. Germline lookup yields CDR1 SGHDT and CDR2 YYEEEE.

This sequence joins TRBV9 and TRBJ2-3; 9 bases match TRBD2. The junction had 10 bases not matched to a gene; V was cut back by 4 bases and J by 1 base. The CDR3 is 17 amino acids. In germline, CDR1 is SGDLS, CDR2 YYNGEE. This CDR3 reads CASSYPRLAEGTDTQYF. The CDR3 region has the DNA TGTGCCAGCAGCTATCCTCGACTAGCGGAGGGCACAGATACGCAGTATTTT.

This rearrangement joins TRBV5-4 to TRBJ2-1; D gene unclear. The V end lost 6 bases, the J end lost 1 base, and 11 bases lay between the germline ends. There are 14 residues in the CDR3. Germline values: CDR1 SGHNT, CDR2 YYREEE (reference sequence). The CDR3 loop reads CASTKLESYNEQFF. CDR3 in DNA: TGTGCCAGCACCAAACTTGAATCCTACAATGAGCAGTTCTTC.

The chain combines TRBV5-1 with TRBJ2-1; TRBD2 matches 12 bases. The trim removed 4 bases at V and 8 bases at J, leaving 7 bases unmatched. The CDR3 has 15 amino acids. Germline CDR1 and CDR2: SGHRS and YFSETQ. CDR3 bases: TGCGCCAGCAGCCAACTAGCGGGAGGTGTCGATGAGCAGTTCTTC. This encodes CASSQLAGGVDEQFF.

The chain combines TRBV9 with TRBJ1-5; tentative D call: TRBD1 (5 bases). V was pared by 4 bases and J by 3 bases, with 14 bases between. Per germline, CDR1 SGDLS and CDR2 YYNGEE. This CDR3 comprises 15 residues. The CDR3 DNA sequence: TGTGCCAGCAGCTCGGGGGTAAGGGACAATCAGCCCCAGCATTTT. Translating gives CASSSGVRDNQPQHF.

The rearrangement joins TRBV27 to TRBJ2-7, with D possibly being TRBD2 (6 bases). V lost 8 bases, J lost 7 bases, and 21 bases lay in between. Per the germline V gene, CDR1 is MNHEY and CDR2 is SMNVEV (reference sequence). The CDR3 length is 14 residues. DNA for the CDR3: TGTGCCAGCGGAAGGGACTGGGCGGGTCGGGAGCAGTACTTC. The encoded protein is CASGRDWAGREQYF.

This chain links TRBV27 with TRBJ2-7, with TRBD1 matching over 9 bases. The junction had 9 bases not matched to a gene; V was cut back by 5 bases and J by 7 bases. Germline V CDR1 and CDR2: MNHEY, SMNVEV (reference sequence). The CDR3 loop spans 14 amino acids. CDR3 residues: CASSEGGQGWEQYF. The DNA for the CDR3 is TGTGCCAGCAGTGAGGGGGGACAGGGATGGGAGCAGTACTTC.

The genes are TRBV19 and TRBJ2-1; tentatively, D is TRBD2 (6 bases). Germline CDR1 is LNHDA and CDR2 is SQIVND (reference sequence). There are 13 residues in the CDR3. Between the trimmed V and J ends, which lost 7 bases and 8 bases, there was a span of 15 bases. The CDR3: CASMYGRGDEQFF. CDR3 DNA: TGTGCCAGTATGTACGGGAGAGGCGATGAGCAGTTCTTC.

This clone has a handful of counts. This sequence joins TRBV2 and TRBJ2-2; D is undetermined. This CDR3 has 13 residues. The V gene lost 4 bases and the J gene lost 6 bases, with 9 bases spanning the gap. Per germline, CDR1 SNHLY and CDR2 FYNNEI. For the CDR3, the DNA is TGTGCCAGCAGTGGTGAGGTATCCGGGGAGCTGTTTTTT. It translates to CASSGEVSGELFF.

The chain carries TRBV28 and TRBJ2-2; possibly TRBD1 for D (5 bases). Germline CDR1 and CDR2: MDHEN and SYDVKM. The CDR3 contains 15 residues. Trimming left V 6 bases short and J 7 bases short, with 18 bases between. The CDR3 spells CASSRPQAAGGELFF. CDR3 nucleotides: TGTGCCAGCAGCCGCCCACAGGCCGCCGGCGGGGAGCTGTTTTTT. Filled out from reference TRBV28 and TRBJ2-2, the complete variable domain reads DVKVTQSSRYLVKRTGEKVFLECVQDMDHENMFWYRQDPGLGLRLIYFSYDVKMKEKGDIPEGYSVSREKKERFSLILESASTNQTSMYLCASSRPQAAGGELFFGEGSRLTVL.

The chain uses TRBV11-2 and TRBJ2-7; 7 bases line up with TRBD1. This CDR3 has 13 residues. Germline-derived CDR1 and CDR2 are SGHAT and FQNNGV. V trimming: 5 bases; J trimming: 2 bases; junction bases outside the gene matches: 3. The CDR3 loop is CASSPGTAYEQYF. CDR3 sequence (DNA): TGTGCCAGCAGCCCCGGGACAGCCTACGAGCAGTACTTC.

The chain couples TRBV18 to TRBJ2-5; 7 bases line up with TRBD2. This CDR3 is 18 amino acids long. CDR1 is KGHSH and CDR2 is LQKENI in the germline V gene. V lost 2 bases, J lost 2 bases, and 14 bases stayed unmatched. The CDR3 region has the DNA TGTGCCAGCTCACCAATAATGGGGCTAGCGGAACCGCAAGAGACCCAGTACTTC. It is translated as CASSPIMGLAEPQETQYF.

The chain couples TRBV27 to TRBJ1-1; TRBD1 might be the D (6 bases). The CDR3 length is 15 residues. CDR1 MNHEY and CDR2 SMNVEV come from the germline V gene (reference sequence). V was shortened by 5 bases and J by 7 bases, with 20 bases between the two germline ends. In DNA form, the CDR3 reads TGTGCCAGCAGTCCAGTGACTCAGGGGTTCGGTGAAGCTTTCTTT. Translating gives CASSPVTQGFGEAFF.

This clone was seen more than once but under ten times. The chain joins TRBV20-1 to TRBJ2-7; D may be TRBD2 (5 bases). Between the trimmed V and J ends, which lost 7 bases and 5 bases, there was a span of 12 bases. The length of the CDR3 is 11 residues. Germline assignment: CDR1 DFQATT and CDR2 SNEGSKA (reference sequence). The CDR3 nucleotides are TGCAGTGTGGGTTCGAGGGACGAGCAGTACTTC. Its protein product is CSVGSRDEQYF.

The chain joins TRBV2 to TRBJ2-5, with a tentative D call TRBD2 (5 bases). This CDR3 comprises 15 residues. Germline V lookup: CDR1 SNHLY, CDR2 FYNNEI. Trimming took 1 base from V and 5 from J, leaving 14 bases between them. The CDR3 spells CASSEEGRRRETQYF. CDR3 bases: TGTGCCAGCAGTGAAGAAGGTAGACGGAGGGAGACCCAGTACTTC.

The rearrangement links TRBV28 to TRBJ2-5; the match to TRBD2 covers 8 bases. With V trimmed by 6 bases and J by 5 bases, 14 bases remained unmatched. CDR1 is MDHEN, CDR2 SYDVKM, per germline. The CDR3 length is 16 residues. This chain's CDR3 is CASSYPQREIVETQYF. CDR3 nucleotide sequence: TGTGCCAGCAGCTACCCTCAGCGGGAGATCGTGGAGACCCAGTACTTC.

The chain links TRBV6-1 to TRBJ2-5, with D perhaps TRBD2 (6 bases). Near its end, the DNA agrees better with TRBJ2-7, so the J call may be wrong. This CDR3 has 14 amino acids. The germline gives CDR1 MNHNS, CDR2 SASEGT. The CDR3, as DNA: TGTGCCAGCAGTGAGGGACTTGCCTCCTACGAGCAGTACTTC. Translation gives CASSEGLASYEQYF.

The chain joins TRBV21-1 to TRBJ2-3; the table calls TRBD2, which could not be checked here. TRBV21-1 is annotated as a pseudogene. CDR3 length: 16 residues. The CDR3 here is CASSKVAGSATDTQYF. As DNA, the CDR3 is TGTGCCAGCAGCAAAGTGGCGGGAAGTGCCACAGATACGCAGTATTTT.

The chain links TRBV27 to TRBJ2-7; D is ambiguous. The germline V gene has CDR1 MNHEY and CDR2 SMNVEV (reference sequence). V was cut by 3 bases and J by 7 bases, with 13 bases left in between. There are 13 residues in the CDR3. The CDR3 region is CASSFLERPEQYF. The CDR3 coding sequence is TGTGCCAGCAGTTTTCTAGAACGGCCGGAGCAGTACTTC.